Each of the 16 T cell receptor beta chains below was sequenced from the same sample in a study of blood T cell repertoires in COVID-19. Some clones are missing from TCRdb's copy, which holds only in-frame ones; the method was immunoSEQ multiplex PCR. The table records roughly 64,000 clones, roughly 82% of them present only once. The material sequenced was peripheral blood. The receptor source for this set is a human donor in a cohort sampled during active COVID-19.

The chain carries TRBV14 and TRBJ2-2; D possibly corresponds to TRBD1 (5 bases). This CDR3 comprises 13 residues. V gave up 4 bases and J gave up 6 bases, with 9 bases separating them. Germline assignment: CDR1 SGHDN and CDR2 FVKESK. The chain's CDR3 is CASSPRQSGELFF. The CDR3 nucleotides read TGTGCCAGCAGCCCGAGACAGTCCGGGGAGCTGTTTTTT.

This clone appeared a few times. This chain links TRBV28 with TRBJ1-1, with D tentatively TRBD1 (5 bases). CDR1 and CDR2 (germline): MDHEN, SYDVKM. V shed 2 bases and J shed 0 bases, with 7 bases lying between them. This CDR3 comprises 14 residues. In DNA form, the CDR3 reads TGTGCCAGCAGTTTAACAGGACTGAACACTGAAGCTTTCTTT. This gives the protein CASSLTGLNTEAFF.

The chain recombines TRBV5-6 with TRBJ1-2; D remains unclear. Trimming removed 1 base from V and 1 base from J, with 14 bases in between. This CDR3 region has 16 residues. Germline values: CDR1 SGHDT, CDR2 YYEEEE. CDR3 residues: CASSLRRESHNYGYTF. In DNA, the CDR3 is TGTGCCAGCAGCTTGCGGAGGGAGTCACATAACTATGGCTACACCTTC.

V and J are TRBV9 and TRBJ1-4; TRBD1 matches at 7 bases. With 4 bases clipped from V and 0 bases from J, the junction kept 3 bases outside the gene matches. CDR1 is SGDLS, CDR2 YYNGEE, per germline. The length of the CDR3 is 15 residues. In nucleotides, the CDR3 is TGTGCCAGCAGCCCGCAGGGGGCAACTAATGAAAAACTGTTTTTT. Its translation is CASSPQGATNEKLFF. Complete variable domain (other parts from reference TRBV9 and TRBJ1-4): DSGVTQTPKHLITATGQRVTLRCSPRSGDLSVYWYQQSLDQGLQFLIQYYNGEERAKGNILERFSAQQFPDLHSELNLSSLELGDSALYFCASSPQGATNEKLFFGSGTQLSVL.

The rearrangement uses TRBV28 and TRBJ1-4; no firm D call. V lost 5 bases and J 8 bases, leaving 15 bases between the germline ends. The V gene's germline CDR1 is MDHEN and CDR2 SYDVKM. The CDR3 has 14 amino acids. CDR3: CASSPIRRGEKLFF. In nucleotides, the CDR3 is TGTGCCAGCAGTCCGATCCGCCGAGGGGAAAAACTGTTTTTT.

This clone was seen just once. This chain's CDR3 is CASSSTGQGETQYF. The CDR3 DNA follows: TGTGCCAGTAGTAGTACAGGTCAGGGGGAGACCCAGTACTTC. The gene calls are TRBV19 and TRBJ2-5; possible D gene TRBD1, 6 bases. Germline-derived CDR1 and CDR2 are LNHDA and SQIVND (reference sequence). This CDR3 comprises 14 residues. Trimming cost V 4 bases and J 5 bases, with 14 bases left between them.

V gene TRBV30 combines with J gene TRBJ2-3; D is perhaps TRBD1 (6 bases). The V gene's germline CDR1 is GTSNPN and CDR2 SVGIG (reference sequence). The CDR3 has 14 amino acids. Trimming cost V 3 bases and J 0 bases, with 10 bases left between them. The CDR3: CAWSGQISTDTQYF. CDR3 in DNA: TGTGCCTGGAGCGGACAGATTAGCACAGATACGCAGTATTTT.

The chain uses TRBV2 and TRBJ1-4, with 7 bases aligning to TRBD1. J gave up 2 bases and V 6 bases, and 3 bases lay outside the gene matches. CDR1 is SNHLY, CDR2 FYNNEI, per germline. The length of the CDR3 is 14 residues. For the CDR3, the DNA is TGTGCCAGCAGAGAGGGACAGACTAATGAAAAACTGTTTTTT. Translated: CASREGQTNEKLFF.

As DNA, the CDR3 is TGTGCCAGCAGCTTGCAGACAGGGGTCAACGAGCAGTACTTC. Translating it yields CASSLQTGVNEQYF. This chain connects TRBV5-6 to TRBJ2-7; TRBD1 matches 8 bases. V trimming: 1 base; J trimming: 5 bases; junction bases outside the gene matches: 5. The CDR3 has 14 residues. The germline gives CDR1 SGHDT, CDR2 YYEEEE.

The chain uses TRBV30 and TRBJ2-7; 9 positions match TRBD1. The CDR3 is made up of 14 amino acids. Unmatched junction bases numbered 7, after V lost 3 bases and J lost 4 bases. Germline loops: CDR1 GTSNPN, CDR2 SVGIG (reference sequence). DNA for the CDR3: TGTGCCTGGAGCCGGTCGGGACAGGGATACGAGCAGTACTTC. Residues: CAWSRSGQGYEQYF.

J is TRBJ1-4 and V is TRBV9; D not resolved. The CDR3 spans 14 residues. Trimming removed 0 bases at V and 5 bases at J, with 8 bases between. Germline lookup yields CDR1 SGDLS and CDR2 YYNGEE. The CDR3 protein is CASSVGAVNEKLFF. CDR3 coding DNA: TGTGCCAGCAGCGTAGGGGCAGTCAATGAAAAACTGTTTTTT.

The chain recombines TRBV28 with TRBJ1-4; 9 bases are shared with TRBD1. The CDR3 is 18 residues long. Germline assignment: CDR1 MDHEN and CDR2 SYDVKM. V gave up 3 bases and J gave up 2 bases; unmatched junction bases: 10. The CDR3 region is CASSFGPGQGWTNEKLFF. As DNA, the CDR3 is TGTGCCAGCAGTTTCGGTCCGGGACAGGGCTGGACTAATGAAAAACTGTTTTTT.

The CDR3 loop reads CASRPTVTNQPQHF. The DNA for the CDR3 is TGTGCCAGTAGACCGACAGTTACCAATCAGCCCCAGCATTTT. The chain joins TRBV19 to TRBJ1-5; weak D call: TRBD1 (5 bases). The CDR3 is made up of 14 amino acids. Germline V gene sequence: CDR1 LNHDA, CDR2 SQIVND (reference sequence). V lost 6 bases to trimming and J lost 3 bases, with 12 bases between them.

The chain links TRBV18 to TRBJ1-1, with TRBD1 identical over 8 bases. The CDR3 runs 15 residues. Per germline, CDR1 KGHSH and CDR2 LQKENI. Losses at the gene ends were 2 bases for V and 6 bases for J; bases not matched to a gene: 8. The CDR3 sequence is CASSPEKAGGPEAFF. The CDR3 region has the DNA TGTGCCAGCTCACCAGAGAAAGCAGGGGGCCCTGAAGCTTTCTTT.

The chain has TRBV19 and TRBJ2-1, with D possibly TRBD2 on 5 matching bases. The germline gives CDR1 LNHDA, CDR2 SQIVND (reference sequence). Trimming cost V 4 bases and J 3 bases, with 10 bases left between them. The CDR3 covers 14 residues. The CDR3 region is CASSTGSYYNEQFF. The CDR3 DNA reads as TGTGCCAGTAGTACGGGATCATACTACAATGAGCAGTTCTTC.

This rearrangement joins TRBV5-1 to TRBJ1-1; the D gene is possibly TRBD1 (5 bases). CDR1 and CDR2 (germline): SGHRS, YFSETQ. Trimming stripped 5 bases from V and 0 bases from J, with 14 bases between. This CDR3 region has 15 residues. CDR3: CASSSGFPMNTEAFF. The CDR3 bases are TGCGCCAGCAGTTCAGGGTTTCCCATGAACACTGAAGCTTTCTTT.